The 11 T cell receptor beta chains reported below all come from one sample, sequenced in a study of blood T cell repertoires in COVID-19. The protocol was immunoSEQ multiplex PCR, while the TCRdb copy is restricted to in-frame clones and leaves out a portion. The top ten hold 0.88% of the sample, which has roughly 200,000 clones, approximately 87% seen once. Input material: peripheral blood. The receptors come from a woman younger than 35 who had recovered from COVID-19.

This chain links TRBV19 with TRBJ2-6; D unclear. The germline CDR1 and CDR2 sequences are LNHDA and SQIVND (reference sequence). This CDR3 contains 16 residues. Trimming left V 3 bases short and J 0 bases short, with 9 bases between. CDR3 amino acids: CASSIDHSSGANVLTF. Here the CDR3 DNA reads TGTGCCAGTAGTATTGATCATAGCTCTGGGGCCAACGTCCTGACTTTC.

This clone was seen a single time. The chain recombines TRBV5-1 with TRBJ2-3, with 10 bases matching TRBD2. CDR1 and CDR2 (germline): SGHRS, YFSETQ. With 4 bases clipped from V and 0 bases from J, the junction kept 5 bases outside the gene matches. CDR3 size: 16 residues. The CDR3 loop reads CASSRGLATSTDTQYF. The CDR3 DNA follows: TGCGCCAGCAGCAGGGGACTAGCGACTAGCACAGATACGCAGTATTTT.

This chain uses TRBV5-4 with TRBJ2-7, with TRBD2 identical over 8 bases. V gave up 4 bases and J gave up 4 bases; unmatched junction bases: 7. The CDR3 sequence is 14 residues long. Germline V gene data show CDR1 as SGHNT and CDR2 as YYREEE (reference sequence). The CDR3 spells CASSLGSGGYEQYF. CDR3 in DNA: TGTGCCAGCAGCCTGGGGAGCGGGGGATACGAGCAGTACTTC.

This chain connects TRBV15 to TRBJ1-3; D possibly corresponds to TRBD1 (5 bases). This CDR3 is 13 amino acids long. Trimming took off 5 bases at V and 0 bases at J, with 5 bases between the two ends. Germline assignment: CDR1 LNHNV and CDR2 YYDKDF (reference sequence). The CDR3 region has the DNA TGTGCCACCAGCGACAGCTCTGGAAACACCATATATTTT. It specifies CATSDSSGNTIYF.

The chain links TRBV2 to TRBJ2-1; TRBD2 aligns across 11 bases. The length of the CDR3 is 13 residues. J was trimmed by 12 bases and V by 4 bases; bases with no gene match: 5. Germline V lookup: CDR1 SNHLY, CDR2 FYNNEI. DNA for the CDR3: TGTGCCAGCAGTGGAACTAGCGGGGGAATGCAGTTCTTC. Translating it yields CASSGTSGGMQFF.

The V and J genes are TRBV27 and TRBJ2-7; 7 bases are a match to TRBD2. V shed 6 bases, J shed 3 bases, and the junction held 11 bases outside the gene matches. Germline assignment: CDR1 MNHEY and CDR2 SMNVEV (reference sequence). The CDR3 sequence is 15 residues long. The CDR3 loop reads CASSQRVGGGYEQYF. CDR3 nucleotide sequence: TGTGCCAGCAGCCAAAGGGTGGGGGGGGGCTACGAGCAGTACTTC.

The V gene is TRBV30, the J gene TRBJ1-1; 8 bases agree with TRBD1. Germline CDR1 and CDR2: GTSNPN and SVGIG (reference sequence). V lost 3 bases to trimming and J lost 6 bases; unmatched junction nucleotides: 15. The CDR3 extends over 16 amino acids. CDR3 DNA: TGTGCCTGGAGGAACAGGGGGTCAGGGGTAGCTGCTGAAGCTTTCTTT. Translation gives CAWRNRGSGVAAEAFF.

The chain links TRBV6-5 to TRBJ2-5; no clear D gene. V lost 6 bases to trimming and J lost 9 bases, with 11 bases between them. Looked up from germline, CDR1 is MNHEY and CDR2 is SVGAGI. This CDR3 has 11 amino acids. For the CDR3, the DNA is TGTGCCAGCAGCCTGGGCGTGGCCCAGTACTTC. Its protein is CASSLGVAQYF.

The J gene is TRBJ2-5, the V gene TRBV11-2; possibly TRBD2 for D (6 bases). The V end was cut by 2 bases, the J end by 5 bases, with 9 bases between. Germline CDR1 is SGHAT and CDR2 is FQNNGV. The CDR3 loop spans 13 amino acids. The CDR3: CASSLWEEETQYF. In DNA, the CDR3 is TGTGCCAGCAGCTTATGGGAGGAGGAGACCCAGTACTTC. Combining the CDR3 with reference TRBV11-2 and TRBJ2-5 gives the whole variable domain EAGVAQSPRYKIIEKRQSVAFWCNPISGHATLYWYQQILGQGPKLLIQFQNNGVVDDSQLPKDRFSAERLKGVDSTLKIQPAKLEDSAVYLCASSLWEEETQYFGPGTRLLVL.

The chain links TRBV10-3 to TRBJ2-7; 10 nucleotides align to TRBD1. The V gene end was trimmed by 8 bases and the J gene end by 4 bases; junction bases not matched to a gene: 11. This CDR3 is 15 amino acids long. Looked up from germline, CDR1 is ENHRY and CDR2 is SYGVKD. CDR3 sequence (DNA): TGTGCCATCGGCGACCCGGGACAGGGGTCTTACGAGCAGTACGTC. Its protein is CAIGDPGQGSYEQYV.

This chain links TRBV2 with TRBJ1-5; 7 nucleotides align to TRBD1. This CDR3 has 14 amino acids. Germline V gene lookup returns CDR1 SNHLY and CDR2 FYNNEI. Germline trimming cut 4 bases from V and 9 bases from J; bases unmatched to any gene: 9. The CDR3 sequence is CASSAGQVILPQHF. In nucleotides, the CDR3 is TGTGCCAGCAGTGCAGGACAGGTTATTTTGCCCCAGCATTTT.